The T cell receptor beta chain described here comes from a study of identical twins (dated by TCRdb to the mid-2010s). For context, the study as a whole: To test whether fetal clonotypes persist, this study deep-sequenced TCR alpha and beta repertoires from monozygotic twins, from unrelated adults of various ages, and from cord blood. To rule out contamination, replicate twin experiments were performed at different times with different library preparation protocols. Overall study results and their limits: Fewer insertions were carried by abundant cord blood beta clonotypes, a similar but weaker trend appeared in young adult naive repertoires, and no such trend appeared in memory repertoires. Invariant T cells such as MAIT and iNKT could partly confound zero-insertion analyses, although diverse VJ usage argued against such confounding for most clonotypes. Recombination models systematically underestimated out-of-frame TCR alpha sharing in monozygotic twins but agreed with sharing between unrelated individuals. A weaker excess of twin sharing was found in beta out-of-frame sequences because the signal-to-noise ratio was lowered by fewer shared sequences. Because the same donors could not be followed over many years, the conclusions relied on cross-sectional statistical analysis. Compared with coincidental sharing between unrelated individuals, an excess of low generation-probability sequences was observed among out-of-frame TCR alpha sequences shared between twins.

Every donor in the study was a healthy Caucasian. The study also sequenced three unrelated non-twin adults: a male aged 18 to 30, a male aged 50 to 60 and a female aged 50 to 60. Miltenyi CD45RO+ enrichment and human naive T-cell isolation kits were used to isolate memory (CD45RO+) and naive T cells from PBMC. Comments on this clonotype: This clone's antigen is unknown. It has no much larger one-base neighbor in the sample; base qualities were not kept.

The library relied on 5' RACE. Sequencing instrument: Illumina HiSeq 2000. Template switching introduced a universal primer binding site; the final cDNA contained a unique molecular identifier, enabling accurate counting of TCR cDNA molecules. First-strand cDNA for TCR alpha and beta chains was synthesized from specific primers in the conserved constant-segment region. To control for contamination, every cDNA library was double barcoded, receiving both a SMART-Mk sample barcode and Illumina barcodes. TruSeq adapter sequences along with Illumina sample barcodes were introduced in two successive PCR steps. The TCR alpha and beta cDNA libraries were sequenced on the Illumina HiSeq platform using custom primers. Per the source publication's procedure: MiGEC was used to process raw reads and extract unique molecular identifiers, and MiXCR was used to find CDR3 positions. Recombination models were inferred per individual with the repgenHMM and IGoR tools using an EM algorithm. The tcR package in R was used for shared clonotype analysis, with sharing normalized by the product of cloneset sizes. Out-of-frame nonproductive sequences were analyzed to study raw recombination free of thymic and clonal selection effects. Clones were called with MiXCR by TCRdb after fastp trimmed the public reads at Q25, and only in-frame beta chains were retained. Identical CDR3 proteins give one entry, which carries the most common genes and DNA. V and J calls and clone size were set by TCRdb, not the authors. Recorded for this sample are around 370,000 distinct CDR3 sequences; approximately 8.8% of them occurred a single time. The ten top clones hold more than 8% of the sample.

Clipping removes 2 bases from V and 4 bases from J, with 10 as the unmatched junction base count. The CDR3 sequence holds 16 residues, the cysteine and phenylalanine included. Only the CDR3 DNA stays, 48 bases, in frame from base 1. CDR1 and CDR2 were assigned from the germline V gene as MGHRA and YSYEKL. Sequencing was carried out using naive T cells sorted from blood. In light of the paper, this sample's cell subset or site label describes: cells isolated with a human naive T-cell isolation kit. The receptor was isolated from a woman between 50 and 59 years old in good health. The sequence is built from TRBV4-1 and TRBJ2-5, and 7 bases in between align with TRBD2. The bases are TGCGCCAGCAGCCAACCTTTCCGGGAGGAAGGAGAGACCCAGTACTTC. Its protein is CASSQPFREEGETQYF.